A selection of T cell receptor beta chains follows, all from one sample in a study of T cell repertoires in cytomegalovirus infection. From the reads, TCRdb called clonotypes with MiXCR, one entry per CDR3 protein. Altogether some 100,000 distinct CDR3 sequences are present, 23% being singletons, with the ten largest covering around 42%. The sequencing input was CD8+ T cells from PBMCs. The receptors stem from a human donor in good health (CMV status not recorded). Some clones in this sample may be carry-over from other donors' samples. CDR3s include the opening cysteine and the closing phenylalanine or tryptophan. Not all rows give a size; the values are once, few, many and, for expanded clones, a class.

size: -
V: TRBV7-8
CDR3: CASSTRPDSEQYF

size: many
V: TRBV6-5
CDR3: CASSNQMNTEAFF

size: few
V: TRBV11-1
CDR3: CASSPRDTYSPLHF

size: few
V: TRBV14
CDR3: CASSQELLVSAETQYF

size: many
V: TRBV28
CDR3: CASSPPGVQESGTQYF

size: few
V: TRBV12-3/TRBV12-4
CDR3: CASRPPGADQPQHF

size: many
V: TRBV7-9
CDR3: CASSPASYEQYF

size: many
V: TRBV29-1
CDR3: CSARTGSYYGYTF

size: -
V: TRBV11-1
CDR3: CASSSEDYEQFF

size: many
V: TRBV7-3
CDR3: CASEEEGRTGELFF

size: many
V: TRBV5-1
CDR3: CASSSEESAYGYTF

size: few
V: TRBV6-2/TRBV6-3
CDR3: CASSLSGGYNEQFF

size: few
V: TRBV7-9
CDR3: CASSLNDF

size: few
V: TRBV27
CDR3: CASSLSVDRGDEQFF

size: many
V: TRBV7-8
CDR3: CASSPYSYPQDTQYF

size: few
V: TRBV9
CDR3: CASSVAGGNQPQHF

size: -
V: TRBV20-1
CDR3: CLPGQGISGNTIYF

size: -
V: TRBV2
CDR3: CASSETSGTVYSYEQYF

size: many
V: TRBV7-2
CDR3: CASSLESGGDTQYF

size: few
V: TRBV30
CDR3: CAWSDTGTTGELFF

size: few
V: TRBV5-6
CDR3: CASSLALRDVYGYTF

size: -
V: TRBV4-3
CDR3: CASSQERAETQYF